One and the same sample provided the 23 T cell receptor beta chains below, sequenced in a study of T cell responses to AZD1222 COVID-19 vaccine. Sequencing was performed with immunoSEQ multiplex PCR; in TCRdb, only in-frame clones are kept and a portion is missing. This table holds some 100,000 clones, 88% found once. Source: peripheral blood, taken 28 days after the second AZD1222 dose. The receptors here all came from an adult who received the AZD1222 COVID-19 vaccine.

The rearrangement links TRBV28 to TRBJ1-3; possible D gene TRBD1, 6 bases. CDR3 length: 16 amino acids. Germline values: CDR1 MDHEN, CDR2 SYDVKM. V lost 3 bases to trimming and J lost 7 bases, with 19 bases between them. CDR3 sequence: CASSFVGTTSGNTIYF. DNA of the CDR3: TGTGCCAGCAGTTTTGTCGGGACAACGTCGGGGAACACCATATATTTT.

The chain employs TRBV19 and TRBJ1-3; 7 bases match TRBD1. Germline V gene data show CDR1 as LNHDA and CDR2 as SQIVND (reference sequence). The CDR3 sequence is 15 residues long. Germline trimming cut 6 bases from V and 0 bases from J; bases unmatched to any gene: 5. CDR3 region: CASRKDRSSGNTIYF. In nucleotides, the CDR3 is TGTGCCAGTAGGAAGGACAGGAGCTCTGGAAACACCATATATTTT.

In its sample, this clone was seen a few times. V usage is TRBV19 and J usage is TRBJ1-4; 7 nucleotides match TRBD1. The CDR3 consists of 14 residues. Trimming cost V 5 bases and J 6 bases; bases outside gene matches: 6. Germline V CDR1 and CDR2: LNHDA, SQIVND (reference sequence). This CDR3 is CASSPDREHEKLFF. The CDR3 DNA is TGTGCCAGTAGTCCCGACAGGGAACATGAAAAACTGTTTTTT. Variable domain in full (rest from reference TRBV19 and TRBJ1-4): DGGITQSPKYLFRKEGQNVTLSCEQNLNHDAMYWYRQDPGQGLRLIYYSQIVNDFQKGDIAEGYSVSREKKESFPLTVTSAQKNPTAFYLCASSPDREHEKLFFGSGTQLSVL.

This chain uses TRBV4-2 with TRBJ2-3; D gene unclear. The germline CDR1 and CDR2 sequences are LGHNA and YNFKEQ. V was trimmed by 0 bases and J by 2 bases, leaving 12 bases between them. The CDR3 covers 16 residues. DNA for the CDR3: TGTGCCAGCAGCCAAGAACCATCCAGCATCACAGATACGCAGTATTTT. Its protein is CASSQEPSSITDTQYF.

This clone was picked up one time. V is TRBV9 and J is TRBJ1-2, with D uncertain. Looked up from germline, CDR1 is SGDLS and CDR2 is YYNGEE. The CDR3 is 13 residues long. V was trimmed by 0 bases and J by 6 bases, leaving 9 bases between them. CDR3 sequence reads: CASSVVEEDGYTF. CDR3 in DNA: TGTGCCAGCAGCGTAGTAGAGGAGGATGGCTACACCTTC. Variable domain in full (rest from reference TRBV9 and TRBJ1-2): DSGVTQTPKHLITATGQRVTLRCSPRSGDLSVYWYQQSLDQGLQFLIQYYNGEERAKGNILERFSAQQFPDLHSELNLSSLELGDSALYFCASSVVEEDGYTFGSGTRLTVV.

The chain has TRBV19 and TRBJ1-6; D is uncertain. Germline V gene sequence: CDR1 LNHDA, CDR2 SQIVND (reference sequence). Trimming cost V 6 bases and J 10 bases, with 13 bases left between them. This CDR3 contains 13 residues. CDR3 bases: TGTGCCAGTAGCACAGCCATAGGATCACCCCTCCACTTT. Translated, it gives CASSTAIGSPLHF.

The J gene is TRBJ1-1, the V gene TRBV7-3, with D perhaps matching TRBD1 (6 bases). V was shortened by 2 bases and J by 6 bases, with 10 bases between the two germline ends. The germline V gene encodes CDR1 SGHTA and CDR2 FQGTGA. The CDR3 runs 13 residues. CDR3 sequence (DNA): TGTGCCAGCAGCTTAGGTCGGGGGCCTGAAGCTTTCTTT. Amino acid sequence: CASSLGRGPEAFF.

The V gene is TRBV15, the J gene TRBJ2-7; D remains ambiguous. The germline gives CDR1 LNHNV, CDR2 YYDKDF (reference sequence). The CDR3 extends over 13 amino acids. V lost 1 base and J lost 2, with 6 bases in between. CDR3 sequence reads: CATSRAGTYEQYF. In nucleotides, the CDR3 is TGTGCCACCAGCAGAGCAGGTACCTACGAGCAGTACTTC.

A single count supports this clone. The genes are TRBV6-5 and TRBJ1-2; tentative D call: TRBD1 (5 bases). The CDR3 is 14 amino acids. V was cut by 2 bases and J by 4 bases, with 11 bases left in between. CDR1 and CDR2 (germline): MNHEY, SVGAGI. The CDR3 DNA reads TGTGCCAGCAGTTACGGAAGGGGTAGCTATGGCTACACCTTC. Encoded protein: CASSYGRGSYGYTF.

This chain uses TRBV11-3 with TRBJ2-5, with D perhaps TRBD2 (5 bases). The CDR3 sequence is 14 residues long. The V and J ends lost 1 base and 0 bases respectively, with 6 bases between them. Germline values: CDR1 SGHNT, CDR2 YENEEA. The CDR3 DNA sequence: TGTGCCAGCAGCTTAGGAGGGTACCAAGAGACCCAGTACTTC. It specifies CASSLGGYQETQYF.

The chain has TRBV27 and TRBJ1-2; D not resolved. The CDR3 totals 13 residues. Looked up from germline, CDR1 is MNHEY and CDR2 is SMNVEV (reference sequence). Between the trimmed V and J ends, which lost 4 bases and 2 bases, there was a span of 8 bases. CDR3: CASSSTENYGYTF. In DNA, the CDR3 is TGTGCCAGCAGTTCGACGGAAAACTATGGCTACACCTTC.

This clone was observed a single time. This chain joins TRBV11-2 and TRBJ1-6, with D perhaps TRBD1 (6 bases). The length of the CDR3 is 13 residues. V dropped 5 bases and J dropped 4 bases, with 6 bases sitting between them. Germline values: CDR1 SGHAT, CDR2 FQNNGV. The DNA of the CDR3 is TGTGCCAGCAGCGGACAGTATAATTCACCCCTCCACTTT. Protein product: CASSGQYNSPLHF.

This chain uses TRBV19 with TRBJ1-1, with D possibly matching TRBD1 (5 bases). The germline V and J ends were trimmed by 0 bases and 0 bases, with 11 bases remaining between them. The CDR3 covers 16 residues. The germline V gene encodes CDR1 LNHDA and CDR2 SQIVND (reference sequence). CDR3 region: CASSIERFRVNTEAFF. The CDR3, as DNA: TGTGCCAGTAGTATAGAAAGGTTCAGGGTGAACACTGAAGCTTTCTTT.

This clone occurred a few times. V usage is TRBV27 and J usage is TRBJ1-2; 10 nucleotides match TRBD1. The germline CDR1 and CDR2 sequences are MNHEY and SMNVEV (reference sequence). This CDR3 is built from 14 residues. V gave up 4 bases and J gave up 7 bases; unmatched junction bases: 6. The CDR3 DNA follows: TGTGCCAGCAGTTCCCTGACAGGGGGCATTGGCTACACCTTC. As protein: CASSSLTGGIGYTF.

The chain combines TRBV19 with TRBJ2-1; D is ambiguous. This CDR3 region has 15 residues. With 2 bases removed from V and 7 bases from J, the gap between germline ends came to 15 bases. Per germline, CDR1 LNHDA and CDR2 SQIVND (reference sequence). This chain's CDR3 is CASSIPGASQNEQFF. As DNA, the CDR3 is TGTGCCAGTAGTATACCTGGCGCCAGCCAGAATGAGCAGTTCTTC.

This clone was recorded once. The chain is built from TRBV5-5 and TRBJ1-2; no firm D call. The CDR3 is 15 residues long. Between the trimmed V and J ends, which lost 1 base and 3 bases, there was a span of 13 bases. CDR1 and CDR2 from the germline V gene are SGHKS and YYEKEE (reference sequence). The CDR3, as DNA: TGTGCCAGCAGCTTGTTGGGGTTGCGGGACTATGGCTACACCTTC. It specifies CASSLLGLRDYGYTF.

V is TRBV4-3 and J is TRBJ1-2; TRBD1 matches 8 bases. With V trimmed by 3 bases and J by 0 bases, 9 bases remained unmatched. The germline gives CDR1 LGHNA, CDR2 YSLEER. The CDR3 contains 17 residues. The CDR3 DNA reads TGCGCCAGCAGCCACCCCCGGGACAGGCGAGCTAACTATGGCTACACCTTC. This codes for CASSHPRDRRANYGYTF.

The V call is TRBV4-1, the J call TRBJ2-3, with D perhaps matching TRBD1 or TRBD2 (6 bases each). This CDR3 spans 16 amino acids. V was cut by 4 bases and J by 1 base, with 15 bases left in between. Per the germline V gene, CDR1 is MGHRA and CDR2 is YSYEKL. CDR3 bases: TGCGCCAGCAGCCGAACGGGGGCTAGCGGCACAGATACGCAGTATTTT. This codes for CASSRTGASGTDTQYF.

The chain recombines TRBV11-2 with TRBJ2-7, with 7 bases identical to TRBD1. The germline CDR1 and CDR2 sequences are SGHAT and FQNNGV. The CDR3 extends over 14 amino acids. Trimming at V came to 6 bases and at J to 4 bases, leaving 9 bases not matched to a gene. CDR3 loop: CASRYPGQMYEQYF. DNA of the CDR3: TGTGCCAGCAGGTACCCGGGACAGATGTACGAGCAGTACTTC.

This chain uses TRBV5-1 with TRBJ2-7, with D possibly called TRBD1 or TRBD2 (5 bases each). This CDR3 has 15 residues. Germline CDR1 SGHRS, CDR2 YFSETQ. Trimming removed 0 bases from V and 3 bases from J, with 13 bases in between. CDR3 sequence (DNA): TGCGCCAGCAGCTTGGGGGACCCCCTTCGCTACGAGCAGTACTTC. This sequence encodes CASSLGDPLRYEQYF.

The V gene is TRBV4-1, the J gene TRBJ2-6; D is perhaps TRBD1 (7 bases). V gave up 1 base and J gave up 1 base, with 14 bases separating them. CDR3 length: 18 residues. Germline V CDR1 and CDR2: MGHRA, YSYEKL. CDR3 sequence: CASSQGARGESGANVLTF. For the CDR3, the DNA is TGCGCCAGCAGCCAAGGGGCCAGGGGGGAGTCTGGGGCCAACGTCCTGACTTTC.

This clone was picked up a small number of times. The rearrangement links TRBV12-3 or TRBV12-4 to TRBJ1-2; TRBD1 aligns across 9 bases. This CDR3 contains 13 residues. Trimming removed 7 bases from V and 4 bases from J; junction bases left unmatched: 4. CDR3 nucleotide sequence: TGTGCCAGCACCAGGACAGGGGCCTATGGCTACACCTTC. Translating it yields CASTRTGAYGYTF.

The CDR3 nucleotides read TGTGCCAGCAGCTTAGGAGGGATATTCTACAATGAGCAGTTCTTC. Translation gives CASSLGGIFYNEQFF. This chain links TRBV7-2 with TRBJ2-1, with D maybe TRBD2 (5 bases). The CDR3 covers 15 residues. Germline V CDR1 and CDR2: SGHTA, FQGNSA. V was clipped by 1 base and J by 3 bases, with 10 bases between them.